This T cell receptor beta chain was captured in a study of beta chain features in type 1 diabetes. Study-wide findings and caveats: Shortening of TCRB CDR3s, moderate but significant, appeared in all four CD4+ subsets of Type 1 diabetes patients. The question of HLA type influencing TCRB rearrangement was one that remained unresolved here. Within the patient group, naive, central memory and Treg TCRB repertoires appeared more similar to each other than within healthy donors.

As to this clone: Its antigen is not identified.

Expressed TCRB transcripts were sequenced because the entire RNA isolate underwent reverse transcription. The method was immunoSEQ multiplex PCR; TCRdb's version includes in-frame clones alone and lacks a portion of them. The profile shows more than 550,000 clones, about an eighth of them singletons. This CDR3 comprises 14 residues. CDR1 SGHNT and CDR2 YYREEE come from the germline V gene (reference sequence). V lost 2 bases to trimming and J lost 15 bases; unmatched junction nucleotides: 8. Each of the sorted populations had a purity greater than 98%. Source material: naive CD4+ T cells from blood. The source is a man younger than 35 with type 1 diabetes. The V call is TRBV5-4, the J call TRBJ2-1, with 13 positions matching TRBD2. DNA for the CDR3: TGTGCCAGCAGCTTAGGGACTAGCGGGACCCTCCTGTTCTTC. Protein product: CASSLGTSGTLLFF.